What follows are 24 T cell receptor beta chains derived from one specimen sequenced in a study of blood T cell repertoires in COVID-19 (dated by TCRdb to about 2020). The method was the immunoSEQ multiplex PCR assay. Imported from immuneACCESS, the table was reduced by TCRdb to in-frame sequences with V and J called. These copies leave out some clones; in studies compared against another copy, an unresolved V gene accounts for under half, and the cause of the remainder is not known. In this sample the table shows 150,000 to 180,000 clones, 83% of which occur a single time. About 12% of the sample is held by the ten biggest clonotypes. Sequenced: peripheral blood. The receptors shown here come from a woman aged 55-69 years with COVID-19, enrolled during active disease.

This chain joins TRBV2 and TRBJ1-5; 7 bases fit TRBD1. V shed 6 bases and J 5 bases; nucleotides not matched to a gene: 10. CDR3 length: 15 amino acids. CDR1 is SNHLY and CDR2 is FYNNEI in the germline V gene. CDR3 DNA sequence: TGTGCCAGCAGATTACGGGACAGTTCCCATCAGCCCCAGCATTTT. Translation: CASRLRDSSHQPQHF.

The rearrangement uses TRBV28 and TRBJ1-3; D is perhaps TRBD1 (5 bases). Trimming shortened V by 6 bases and J by 0 bases, and 9 bases separated the two germline ends. CDR3 length: 14 residues. Germline CDR1 is MDHEN and CDR2 is SYDVKM. Here the CDR3 reads CASSLGLSGNTIYF. The CDR3, as DNA: TGTGCCAGCAGCCTGGGACTCTCTGGAAACACCATATATTTT.

This chain links TRBV20-1 with TRBJ2-2, with a tentative D call TRBD2 (6 bases). The ends were cut back, 7 bases at V and 5 bases at J, with 8 bases in the middle. Per the germline V gene, CDR1 is DFQATT and CDR2 is SNEGSKA (reference sequence). The CDR3 totals 11 residues. Here the CDR3 reads CSGRGTGELFF. CDR3 nucleotide sequence: TGCAGTGGCCGGGGGACCGGGGAGCTGTTTTTT.

The V gene is TRBV10-3, the J gene TRBJ1-1, with unresolved D. Germline CDR1 reads ENHRY; CDR2 reads SYGVKD. This CDR3 has 13 residues. V was pared by 3 bases and J by 5 bases, with 10 bases between. CDR3 sequence: CAISDEPRTEAFF. The CDR3, as DNA: TGTGCCATCAGTGACGAACCTAGAACTGAAGCTTTCTTT.

The V call is TRBV2, the J call TRBJ1-1; D is undetermined. Germline loops: CDR1 SNHLY, CDR2 FYNNEI. Trimming left V 2 bases short and J 7 bases short, with 5 bases between. The CDR3 has 11 amino acids. In DNA, the CDR3 is TGTGCCAGCAGTGAACCCGTTGAAGCTTTCTTT. Amino acids: CASSEPVEAFF. The variable domain in full, with the rest retrieved from reference TRBV2 and TRBJ1-1, is EPEVTQTPSHQVTQMGQEVILRCVPISNHLYFYWYRQILGQKVEFLVSFYNNEISEKSEIFDDQFSVERPDGSNFTLKIRSTKLEDSAMYFCASSEPVEAFFGQGTRLTVV.

The chain links TRBV9 to TRBJ2-1; 10 bases match TRBD2. This CDR3 is 16 amino acids long. Germline CDR1 is SGDLS and CDR2 is YYNGEE. J gave up 6 bases and V 0 bases, and 6 bases lay outside the gene matches. CDR3 bases: TGTGCCAGCAGCGTAGAGCTAGCGGGAGATTTCAATGAGCAGTTCTTC. Its protein product is CASSVELAGDFNEQFF.

The chain is built from TRBV7-9 and TRBJ1-4; D not resolved. CDR3 size: 14 residues. CDR1 is SEHNR, CDR2 FQNEAQ, per germline (reference sequence). Deletions cut 3 bases from V and 8 bases from J, with 13 bases between. The CDR3: CASSFERGNEKLFF. CDR3 sequence (DNA): TGTGCCAGCAGCTTTGAAAGAGGGAACGAAAAACTGTTTTTT.

The CDR3 loop is CSVGRDRGYNEQFF. The CDR3 DNA reads as TGCAGCGTTGGCCGGGACAGGGGTTACAATGAGCAGTTCTTC. The genes are TRBV29-1 and TRBJ2-1; 10 bases agree with TRBD1. Unmatched junction bases numbered 4, after V lost 4 bases and J lost 4 bases. The CDR3 extends over 14 amino acids. Germline lookup yields CDR1 SQVTM and CDR2 ANQGSEA.

V and J are TRBV14 and TRBJ2-3; a weak D match, TRBD1 (5 bases). V dropped 1 base and J dropped 1 base, with 12 bases sitting between them. The CDR3 is 16 residues long. Germline CDR1 reads SGHDN; CDR2 reads FVKESK. The CDR3 DNA reads TGTGCCAGCAGCCAAGCTTCAGGGTGGGGCACAGATACGCAGTATTTT. Amino acids: CASSQASGWGTDTQYF.

The V gene is TRBV9, the J gene TRBJ1-4, with TRBD1 as a possible D gene (6 bases). This CDR3 region has 14 residues. V shed 2 bases and J shed 8 bases, with 13 bases lying between them. Germline V lookup: CDR1 SGDLS, CDR2 YYNGEE. This CDR3 is CASSVGQIEEKLFF. The CDR3 nucleotides are TGTGCCAGCAGCGTCGGACAGATCGAAGAAAAACTGTTTTTT.

The rearrangement joins TRBV27 to TRBJ2-3; D call uncertain. The germline V and J ends were trimmed by 2 bases and 2 bases, with 8 bases remaining between them. CDR1 MNHEY and CDR2 SMNVEV come from the germline V gene (reference sequence). The length of the CDR3 is 14 residues. The CDR3 DNA is TGTGCCAGCAGTTTAAACAGCCCCACAGATACGCAGTATTTT. Translated, it gives CASSLNSPTDTQYF.

The rearrangement joins TRBV6-5 to TRBJ1-1; D gene ambiguous. This CDR3 is built from 15 residues. Germline V CDR1 and CDR2: MNHEY, SVGAGI. Deletions cut 5 bases from V and 1 base from J, with 14 bases between. The CDR3 DNA is TGTGCCAGCAGTCCACCTTCCGAGGGGAACACTGAAGCTTTCTTT. This codes for CASSPPSEGNTEAFF.

The chain is built from TRBV2 and TRBJ2-1, with 11 bases matching TRBD2. The CDR3 has 17 amino acids. Germline CDR1 reads SNHLY; CDR2 reads FYNNEI. V lost 0 bases and J lost 12; bases outside the gene matches: 13. CDR3: CASSEAILAGGPIGQFF. The CDR3 DNA reads TGTGCCAGCAGTGAAGCGATCCTAGCGGGAGGCCCCATCGGGCAGTTCTTC.

The chain recombines TRBV19 with TRBJ1-3, with D maybe TRBD1 (6 bases). Germline CDR1 is LNHDA and CDR2 is SQIVND (reference sequence). Trimming took 1 base from V and 4 from J, leaving 14 bases between them. This CDR3 contains 16 residues. CDR3 nucleotide sequence: TGTGCCAGTAGTATAGGAACAGGGACGCTCGGAAACACCATATATTTT. Protein sequence: CASSIGTGTLGNTIYF. Full variable domain (remainder filled in from reference TRBV19 and TRBJ1-3): DGGITQSPKYLFRKEGQNVTLSCEQNLNHDAMYWYRQDPGQGLRLIYYSQIVNDFQKGDIAEGYSVSREKKESFPLTVTSAQKNPTAFYLCASSIGTGTLGNTIYFGEGSWLTVV.

The rearrangement joins TRBV5-4 to TRBJ1-3; D perhaps matches TRBD1 (5 bases). V lost 4 bases and J lost 0, with 11 bases in between. This CDR3 is built from 15 residues. The germline V gene has CDR1 SGHNT and CDR2 YYREEE (reference sequence). In DNA, the CDR3 is TGTGCCAGCAGCCGGGACTCCAACTCTGGAAACACCATATATTTT. Its protein product is CASSRDSNSGNTIYF.

V usage is TRBV18 and J usage is TRBJ2-6; TRBD1 aligns across 7 bases. Germline V gene lookup returns CDR1 KGHSH and CDR2 LQKENI. The CDR3 is 16 residues long. J lost 0 bases, V lost 5 bases, and 4 bases had no gene match. The CDR3: CASSATGSSGANVLTF. The CDR3 DNA follows: TGTGCCAGCTCAGCGACAGGGAGCTCTGGGGCCAACGTCCTGACTTTC.

In nucleotides, the CDR3 is TGTGCCAGTAGTATAGAGGTCTATTCGGGGGGCTACACCTTC. Translated: CASSIEVYSGGYTF. The chain carries TRBV19 and TRBJ1-2; unclear D gene. Deletions cut 0 bases from V and 8 bases from J, with 13 bases between. Germline V CDR1 and CDR2: LNHDA, SQIVND (reference sequence). The CDR3 has 14 residues.

This chain links TRBV20-1 with TRBJ1-4; D call uncertain. There are 16 residues in the CDR3. The V end lost 3 bases, the J end lost 0 bases, and 14 bases lay between the germline ends. Germline values: CDR1 DFQATT, CDR2 SNEGSKA (reference sequence). The CDR3 region is CSASRIDTATNEKLFF. For the CDR3, the DNA is TGCAGTGCTAGTCGCATTGACACCGCAACTAATGAAAAACTGTTTTTT.

The chain has TRBV2 and TRBJ2-3; D is perhaps TRBD1 (6 bases). Germline V gives CDR1 SNHLY, CDR2 FYNNEI. Between the trimmed V and J ends, which lost 6 bases and 2 bases, there was a span of 15 bases. This CDR3 region has 15 residues. The CDR3 DNA reads TGTGCCAGCAGGGGGGCCAAAACTCACACAGATACGCAGTATTTT. It yields the protein CASRGAKTHTDTQYF.

This chain joins TRBV5-5 and TRBJ1-2; no clear D. Germline assignment: CDR1 SGHKS and CDR2 YYEKEE (reference sequence). V was clipped by 3 bases and J by 3 bases, with 15 bases between them. The CDR3 contains 15 residues. The CDR3 spells CASSSGPTEYYGYTF. CDR3 nucleotide sequence: TGTGCCAGCAGCTCCGGTCCCACCGAATACTATGGCTACACCTTC.

The chain joins TRBV10-3 to TRBJ2-7, with D perhaps matching TRBD2 (5 bases). The CDR3 spans 13 residues. The V end was cut by 2 bases, the J end by 5 bases, with 10 bases between. Germline loops: CDR1 ENHRY, CDR2 SYGVKD. The CDR3 sequence: CAISERSEDEQYV. CDR3 bases: TGTGCCATCAGTGAGAGGTCGGAGGACGAGCAGTACGTC.

The chain links TRBV5-4 to TRBJ1-2, with 8 bases aligning to TRBD1. V was pared by 3 bases and J by 6 bases, with 1 base of the junction left unmatched. The CDR3 is 12 residues long. The V gene's germline CDR1 is SGHNT and CDR2 YYREEE (reference sequence). The CDR3 region has the DNA TGTGCCAGCAGCTCGGACAGGGATGGCTACACCTTC. The encoded protein is CASSSDRDGYTF.

The chain recombines TRBV5-5 with TRBJ1-6; D gene unclear. Germline loops: CDR1 SGHKS, CDR2 YYEKEE (reference sequence). The CDR3 covers 14 residues. Trimming removed 7 bases from V and 4 bases from J, with 12 bases in between. The CDR3 DNA is TGTGCCAGCTTTCCCGGGGTGTATAATTCACCCCTCCACTTT. Amino acids: CASFPGVYNSPLHF. Looking up the rest from reference TRBV5-5 and TRBJ1-6 gives the full variable domain: DAGVTQSPTHLIKTRGQQVTLRCSPISGHKSVSWYQQVLGQGPQFIFQYYEKEERGRGNFPDRFSARQFPNYSSELNVNALLLGDSALYLCASFPGVYNSPLHFGNGTRLTVT.

This chain uses TRBV5-1 with TRBJ2-1; D may be TRBD1 (6 bases). Deletions cut 5 bases from V and 1 base from J, with 13 bases between. Looked up from germline, CDR1 is SGHRS and CDR2 is YFSETQ. The CDR3 extends over 15 amino acids. The DNA of the CDR3 is TGCGCCAGCAGTTTTACGCAGGGGTCCTACAATGAGCAGTTCTTC. The encoded protein is CASSFTQGSYNEQFF. Looking up the rest from reference TRBV5-1 and TRBJ2-1 gives the full variable domain: KAGVTQTPRYLIKTRGQQVTLSCSPISGHRSVSWYQQTPGQGLQFLFEYFSETQRNKGNFPGRFSGRQFSNSRSEMNVSTLELGDSALYLCASSFTQGSYNEQFFGPGTRLTVL.